These T cell receptor beta chains were read from a single sample in a study of OX40 agonist ivuxolimab in advanced cancers. Repertoires were generated with immunoSEQ multiplex PCR, while TCRdb's copy carries only in-frame clones and drops some. Among around 57,000 clones listed, 84% were seen once. Here the sequenced sample was CD4+ or CD8+ T cells sorted from blood, taken in a trial of the OX40 agonist ivuxolimab. Receptors were obtained from an adult with an advanced solid tumor such as melanoma, head and neck, liver or kidney cancer. CDR3s leave out the opening cysteine and the closing phenylalanine or tryptophan. Expanded clones are given a class, and other clones once, few, many or no size at all.

TRBV6-6	once	ASSRNTEAF
TRBV11-3	NA	ASSPWGDYNEQF
TRBV11-2	NA	ASSLDGLGSYEQY
TRBV4-3	few	ASSQDRVRGSPLH
TRBV28	NA	ASTGGVLDEQF
TRBV18	NA	ASSPSAQGAYEQY
TRBV5-4	few	ASSPGRMLSYNEQF
TRBV7-8	NA	ASSARTVTGELF
TRBV7-3	NA	ASSSTGAFHTQY
TRBV6-6	NA	ASSAGRTDTQY
TRBV2	NA	ASSERGQGEQY
TRBV11-2	NA	ASSRGGGQPQH
TRBV27	NA	ASSLSRTGGYTEAF
TRBV5-6	NA	ASSLVPSSAGTQY
TRBV27	NA	ASSFAQGGKY
TRBV18	NA	ASSPQYGQGSGELF
TRBV11-3	NA	ASSLGGARNTGELF
TRBV2	NA	ASSEFAYNEQF
TRBV4-1	NA	ASSPDRARGTQY
TRBV19	NA	ASTKGVVTEAF
TRBV7-2	NA	ASSSTGEKETQY
TRBV29-1	NA	SAPSGQRVSDTQY
TRBV9	NA	ASSVEGATDFYGYT
TRBV19	NA	ASSISGVAF
TRBV6-5	NA	ASGTSKNQPQH
TRBV10-3	NA	AIGGDTQY
TRBV19	once	ASSQRIQTNEKLF
TRBV5-4	NA	ASSLDGGTDTQY
TRBV5-1	NA	ASSLVTDLETQY
TRBV6-5	NA	ASSRRGAEAF
TRBV6-6	NA	ASLGAGAEAKNIQY
TRBV5-6	NA	ASSLLGGRANTEAF
TRBV7-2	NA	ASSLRSRVASFYGYT
TRBV11-3	NA	ASSLAPQSEAF
TRBV12-5	NA	ASDLTVTGELF
TRBV18	NA	ASSPLGESNQPQH
TRBV1	NA	TSSQVLTGVSGANVLT
TRBV19	NA	ASSILGSAGGLNNEQF
TRBV7-7	NA	ASSSRDGYSNQPQH
TRBV15	NA	ATSRDQGPIGNTIY
TRBV2	NA	ASSVAGSANYGYT